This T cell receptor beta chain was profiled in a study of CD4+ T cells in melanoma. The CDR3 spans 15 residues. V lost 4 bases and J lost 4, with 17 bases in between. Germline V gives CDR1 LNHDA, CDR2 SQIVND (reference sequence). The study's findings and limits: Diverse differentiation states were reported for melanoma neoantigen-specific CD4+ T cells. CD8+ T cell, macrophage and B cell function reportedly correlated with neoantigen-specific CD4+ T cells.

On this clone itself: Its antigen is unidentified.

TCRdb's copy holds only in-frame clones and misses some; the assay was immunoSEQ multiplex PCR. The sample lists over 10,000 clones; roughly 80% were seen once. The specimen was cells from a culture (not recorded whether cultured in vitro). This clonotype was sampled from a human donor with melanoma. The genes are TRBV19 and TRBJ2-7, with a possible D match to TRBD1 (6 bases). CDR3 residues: CASSKGTSLPYEQYF. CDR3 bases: TGTGCCAGTAGTAAGGGGACATCTCTACCTTACGAGCAGTACTTC. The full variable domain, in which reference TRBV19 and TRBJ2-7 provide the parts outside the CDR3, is DGGITQSPKYLFRKEGQNVTLSCEQNLNHDAMYWYRQDPGQGLRLIYYSQIVNDFQKGDIAEGYSVSREKKESFPLTVTSAQKNPTAFYLCASSKGTSLPYEQYFGPGTRLTVT.